Listed here are 21 T cell receptor beta chains from one sample, sequenced in a study of blood T cell repertoires in COVID-19. The assay was immunoSEQ multiplex PCR, and TCRdb's table has in-frame clones only and misses some. The table has some 320,000 clones, roughly 89% seen once. Sequencing was done on a sample of peripheral blood. The receptors come from a young woman with COVID-19, enrolled during active disease.

This CDR3 is CASSTARGTTGGYTF. CDR3 DNA: TGCGCCAGCAGTACCGCCAGGGGCACCACGGGGGGCTACACCTTC. The rearrangement uses TRBV10-2 and TRBJ1-2, with a possible D match to TRBD1 (6 bases). Trimming cost V 5 bases and J 8 bases, with 21 bases left between them. This CDR3 region has 15 residues. The germline V gene encodes CDR1 WSHSY and CDR2 SAAADI.

The chain links TRBV5-6 to TRBJ1-4; the D is unclear. V lost 2 bases to trimming and J lost 10 bases, with 12 bases between them. CDR3 size: 13 residues. CDR1 and CDR2 from the germline V gene are SGHDT and YYEEEE. The chain's CDR3 is CASSFVRLGKLFF. For the CDR3, the DNA is TGTGCCAGCAGCTTCGTCCGACTTGGAAAACTGTTTTTT.

The chain couples TRBV5-6 to TRBJ1-6, with 10 bases identical to TRBD1. CDR1 and CDR2 (germline): SGHDT, YYEEEE. The CDR3 has 16 amino acids. J was trimmed by 14 bases and V by 0 bases; bases with no gene match: 11. The CDR3 loop is CASSLGRRQGARSLHF. CDR3 DNA: TGTGCCAGCAGCTTGGGACGCCGACAGGGGGCTAGGTCCCTCCACTTT.

J is TRBJ1-6 and V is TRBV6-5; 11 nucleotides line up with TRBD1. Germline-derived CDR1 and CDR2 are MNHEY and SVGAGI. The CDR3 runs 14 residues. J lost 9 bases, V lost 7 bases, and 5 bases had no gene match. The CDR3 loop reads CASKVGTGGSPLHF. In DNA form, the CDR3 reads TGTGCCAGCAAAGTCGGGACAGGGGGTTCACCCCTCCACTTT.

V usage is TRBV19 and J usage is TRBJ2-7; D might be TRBD2 (5 bases). This CDR3 has 13 residues. CDR1 and CDR2 (germline): LNHDA, SQIVND (reference sequence). The V end was cut by 8 bases, the J end by 3 bases, with 14 bases between. CDR3 region: CASGQGRSYEQYF. For the CDR3, the DNA is TGTGCCAGTGGCCAAGGGAGAAGCTACGAGCAGTACTTC.

The V call is TRBV24-1, the J call TRBJ1-6, with a weak D call TRBD1 (6 bases). Germline-derived CDR1 and CDR2 are KGHDR and SFDVKD. The V end lost 3 bases, the J end lost 6 bases, and 11 bases lay between the germline ends. The CDR3 is made up of 15 amino acids. For the CDR3, the DNA is TGTGCCACCAGTGATCCAGGGGACACTAATTCACCCCTCCACTTT. Encoded protein: CATSDPGDTNSPLHF.

This rearrangement joins TRBV6-5 to TRBJ1-2, with no clear D. Germline V gene sequence: CDR1 MNHEY, CDR2 SVGAGI. This CDR3 region has 14 residues. The germline V and J ends were trimmed by 7 bases and 5 bases, with 17 bases remaining between them. In DNA form, the CDR3 reads TGTGCCAGCAAACTCGGGTTTGGTTTATATGGCTACACCTTC. The encoded protein is CASKLGFGLYGYTF.

DNA of the CDR3: TGTGCCAGCGGAGGGACGGCACGGACTGAAGCTTTCTTT. It is translated as CASGGTARTEAFF. This chain uses TRBV13 with TRBJ1-1; tentative D call: TRBD1 (5 bases). Germline-derived CDR1 and CDR2 are PRHDT and FYEKMQ (reference sequence). The CDR3 spans 13 residues. Between the trimmed V and J ends, which lost 8 bases and 5 bases, there was a span of 15 bases.

The chain is built from TRBV4-2 and TRBJ1-6; TRBD1 might be the D (5 bases). Trimming pared 2 bases from V and 0 bases from J, leaving 8 bases between. The CDR3 sequence is 16 residues long. Germline assignment: CDR1 LGHNA and CDR2 YNFKEQ. CDR3 bases: TGTGCCAGCAGCCAAACAGGTAGCTCCTATAATTCACCCCTCCACTTT. It translates to CASSQTGSSYNSPLHF.

This clone was detected only a few times. The rearrangement links TRBV18 to TRBJ1-1; D uncertain. The germline gives CDR1 KGHSH, CDR2 LQKENI. This CDR3 is 13 amino acids long. Trimming shortened V by 2 bases and J by 2 bases, and 6 bases separated the two germline ends. CDR3 residues: CASSPGQNTEAFF. CDR3 DNA: TGTGCCAGCTCACCAGGCCAAAACACTGAAGCTTTCTTT.

The V gene is TRBV11-2, the J gene TRBJ1-1; D is possibly TRBD1 (6 bases). CDR1 is SGHAT and CDR2 is FQNNGV in the germline V gene. The length of the CDR3 is 12 residues. Deletions cut 5 bases from V and 11 bases from J, with 15 bases between. CDR3 in DNA: TGTGCCAGCAGCGCACAGGGCCATCGGGCTTTCTTT. Residues: CASSAQGHRAFF.

This chain links TRBV5-1 with TRBJ2-3; TRBD1 might be the D (5 bases). Trimming left V 5 bases short and J 1 base short, with 5 bases between. Germline CDR1 is SGHRS and CDR2 is YFSETQ. CDR3 length: 12 residues. CDR3 bases: TGCGCCAGCAGAGGGGGCACAGATACGCAGTATTTT. It yields the protein CASRGGTDTQYF.

The rearrangement uses TRBV6-5 and TRBJ1-1, with D perhaps matching TRBD1 (6 bases). The germline gives CDR1 MNHEY, CDR2 SVGAGI. V was cut by 7 bases and J by 1 base, with 13 bases left in between. The length of the CDR3 is 14 residues. CDR3 DNA sequence: TGTGCCAGCAAAACACAGGGTGGGAACACTGAAGCTTTCTTT. Its translation is CASKTQGGNTEAFF.

J is TRBJ2-1 and V is TRBV4-2; TRBD2 aligns across 11 bases. The CDR3 contains 18 residues. Germline loops: CDR1 LGHNA, CDR2 YNFKEQ. J gave up 4 bases and V 0 bases, and 8 bases lay outside the gene matches. The CDR3 nucleotides read TGTGCCAGCAGCCAAGATATCCGGGCTAGCGGGGGGTACAATGAGCAGTTCTTC. It translates to CASSQDIRASGGYNEQFF.

This clone was seen a single time. The chain is built from TRBV2 and TRBJ2-3; 9 nucleotides match TRBD2. Germline V gene sequence: CDR1 SNHLY, CDR2 FYNNEI. This CDR3 has 16 amino acids. V lost 5 bases and J lost 6; bases outside the gene matches: 12. The CDR3 region has the DNA TGTGCCAGCAGTCTTAGGGCGGGGGGGGCGCTGGATACGCAGTATTTT. This codes for CASSLRAGGALDTQYF.

V usage is TRBV5-1 and J usage is TRBJ2-3; tentatively, D is TRBD2 (5 bases). V gave up 3 bases and J gave up 1 base, with 12 bases separating them. The CDR3 contains 15 residues. Germline loops: CDR1 SGHRS, CDR2 YFSETQ. The DNA of the CDR3 is TGCGCCAGCAGCTGGGTCCCCGGGGGCACAGATACGCAGTATTTT. Translating gives CASSWVPGGTDTQYF.

The gene calls are TRBV27 and TRBJ1-2; D is unclear. The germline V gene encodes CDR1 MNHEY and CDR2 SMNVEV (reference sequence). This CDR3 contains 11 residues. The V gene lost 4 bases and the J gene lost 6 bases, with 6 bases spanning the gap. CDR3 region: CASSSDNGYTF. The CDR3 DNA is TGTGCCAGCAGTTCAGATAATGGCTACACCTTC.

The J gene is TRBJ2-5, the V gene TRBV7-8; 8 positions match TRBD2. From germline, CDR1 is SGHVS and CDR2 FQNEAQ. J lost 2 bases, V lost 4 bases, and 6 bases had no gene match. The CDR3 runs to 15 residues. The DNA of the CDR3 is TGTGCCAGCAGCTCCGGACTAGCCTATCAAGAGACCCAGTACTTC. Residues: CASSSGLAYQETQYF.

The V call is TRBV27, the J call TRBJ2-1, with 10 bases identical to TRBD2. Germline CDR1 is MNHEY and CDR2 is SMNVEV (reference sequence). The CDR3 loop spans 15 amino acids. Trimming took 9 bases from V and 3 from J; bases not matched to a gene: 8. The CDR3 sequence: CASPNPSGGYNEQFF. The CDR3, as DNA: TGTGCCAGTCCAAATCCTAGCGGGGGCTACAATGAGCAGTTCTTC.

The rearrangement links TRBV4-1 to TRBJ2-3; perhaps TRBD1 as D (6 bases). CDR3 length equals 18 residues. V lost 0 bases and J 2 bases, leaving 18 bases between the germline ends. Per the germline V gene, CDR1 is MGHRA and CDR2 is YSYEKL. Written as DNA, the CDR3 is TGCGCCAGCAGCCAAGATAGACCGGACAGAGAACTCACAGATACGCAGTATTTT. As protein: CASSQDRPDRELTDTQYF.

The genes are TRBV28 and TRBJ2-2; 14 bases are shared with TRBD2. Looked up from germline, CDR1 is MDHEN and CDR2 is SYDVKM. This CDR3 has 19 residues. Trimming cost V 6 bases and J 7 bases; bases outside gene matches: 16. The CDR3 protein is CASRTGTSGGHWGDGELFF. The CDR3, as DNA: TGTGCCAGCAGGACCGGGACTAGCGGGGGTCACTGGGGAGACGGGGAGCTGTTTTTT.